Listed here are 11 T cell receptor beta chains from one sample, sequenced in a study of Graves' ophthalmopathy and Graves' hyperthyroidism. The TCR beta CDR3 regions underwent amplification from RNA transcripts. RT-PCR was first run with HTBI primers, then multiplex PCR in a second round. From the multiplex PCR reads, TCRdb called clonotypes with MiXCR, one entry per CDR3 protein. The data show roughly 700,000 distinct CDR3 sequences, with approximately 40% seen just once and 44% held by the top ten. Sequencing was done on a sample of peripheral blood. The receptor set was obtained from an adult man with Graves' ophthalmopathy.

This clonotype was recorded a few times. The chain couples TRBV13 to TRBJ2-5; D gene unclear. This CDR3 has 17 amino acids. V was clipped by 2 bases and J by 1 base, with 17 bases between them. Germline V gives CDR1 PRHDT, CDR2 FYEKMQ (reference sequence). The CDR3 region is CASSLRVSAVPQETQYF. The CDR3 DNA follows: TGTGCCAGCAGCTTACGAGTTTCGGCGGTACCCCAAGAGACCCAGTACTTC.

This clonotype was found many times. J is TRBJ2-6 and V is TRBV20-1; tentative D call: TRBD1 (6 bases). CDR3 length equals 14 residues. Germline assignment: CDR1 DFQATT and CDR2 SNEGSKA (reference sequence). With 5 bases removed from V and 2 bases from J, the gap between germline ends came to 10 bases. CDR3 coding DNA: TGCAGTGCTTTACAGGGTACTGGGGCCAACGTCCTGACTTTC. Translation: CSALQGTGANVLTF.

This clonotype was recorded once. The chain joins TRBV7-9 to TRBJ2-7; 7 nucleotides match TRBD2. The CDR3 loop spans 17 amino acids. J gave up 1 base and V 6 bases, and 15 bases lay outside the gene matches. Germline V lookup: CDR1 SEHNR, CDR2 FQNEAQ (reference sequence). CDR3 region: CASSQTTRDYDSYEQYV. The CDR3 bases are TGTGCCAGCAGTCAGACCACAAGGGACTATGATTCCTACGAGCAGTACGTC.

The sample holds many counts of this clonotype. This chain links TRBV29-1 with TRBJ1-6; unclear D gene. The CDR3 is made up of 16 amino acids. Germline lookup yields CDR1 SQVTM and CDR2 ANQGSEA. V lost 2 bases, J lost 7 bases, and 18 bases lay in between. The CDR3 spells CSVEWLHGRKNSPLHF. DNA of the CDR3: TGCAGCGTTGAATGGCTGCATGGGCGCAAGAATTCACCCCTCCACTTT. Combining the CDR3 with reference TRBV29-1 and TRBJ1-6 gives the whole variable domain SAVISQKPSRDICQRGTSLTIQCQVDSQVTMMFWYRQQPGQSLTLIATANQGSEATYESGFVIDKFPISRPNLTFSTLTVSNMSPEDSSIYLCSVEWLHGRKNSPLHFGNGTRLTVT.

The rearrangement joins TRBV24-1 to TRBJ2-1, with unresolved D. The germline CDR1 and CDR2 sequences are KGHDR and SFDVKD. This CDR3 has 15 residues. The ends were cut back, 3 bases at V and 0 bases at J, with 8 bases in the middle. DNA of the CDR3: TGTGCCACCAGTGATAGAGCCAACTCCTACAATGAGCAGTTCTTC. Its translation is CATSDRANSYNEQFF.

This chain joins TRBV7-2 and TRBJ2-6; perhaps TRBD2 as D (7 bases). This CDR3 is 13 amino acids long. V was pared by 5 bases and J by 16 bases, with 18 bases between. The germline V gene encodes CDR1 SGHTA and CDR2 FQGNSA. The CDR3 region has the DNA TGTGCCAGCAGCAAACGGGGGGCCGGGGAGCTGACTTTC. Encoded protein: CASSKRGAGELTF.

The V call is TRBV19, the J call TRBJ1-1; no definite D call. The CDR3 length is 14 residues. The germline V and J ends were trimmed by 3 bases and 0 bases, with 8 bases remaining between them. Germline V gives CDR1 LNHDA, CDR2 SQIVND (reference sequence). This CDR3 is CASSIRRLNTEAFF. The CDR3 DNA is TGTGCCAGTAGTATTAGGCGGCTGAACACTGAAGCTTTCTTT.

The V gene is TRBV25-1, the J gene TRBJ2-1, with D uncertain. The length of the CDR3 is 14 residues. Germline CDR1 and CDR2: MGHDK and SYGVNS. V shed 2 bases and J shed 7 bases, with 12 bases lying between them. The CDR3 nucleotides read TGTGCCAGCAGTGAACCCGGAAATAGGAATGAGCAGTTCTTC. As protein: CASSEPGNRNEQFF.

The CDR3 spells CASSLTWGRRTTYEQYF. The CDR3 DNA is TGTGCCAGCAGTTTGACTTGGGGACGCAGAACTACCTACGAGCAGTACTTC. The chain has TRBV5-4 and TRBJ2-7; D tentatively fits TRBD1 or TRBD2 (5 bases each). The CDR3 extends over 17 amino acids. The V gene lost 5 bases and the J gene lost 2 bases, with 23 bases spanning the gap. The germline CDR1 and CDR2 sequences are SGHNT and YYREEE (reference sequence).

Turning to this clonotype: A junction end diverges from the germline sequence, so it may reflect a read error. The chain uses TRBV7-2 and TRBJ1-5, with TRBD1 matching over 10 bases. CDR1 SGHTA and CDR2 FQGNSA come from the germline V gene. The CDR3 sequence is 17 residues long. Here the CDR3 DNA reads TGCGCCAGCAGCCCCTATCCCGGGACAGGGGAGGATCAGCCCCAGCATTTT. Translating it yields CASSPYPGTGEDQPQHF.

This chain links TRBV29-1 with TRBJ1-2; the D is unclear. V was clipped by 8 bases and J by 2 bases, with 9 bases between them. Looked up from germline, CDR1 is SQVTM and CDR2 is ANQGSEA. The CDR3 has 11 amino acids. The CDR3 bases are TGCAGCTTCACGCAAAACTATGGCTACACCTTC. It encodes CSFTQNYGYTF. Full variable domain (outside the CDR3, taken from reference TRBV29-1 and TRBJ1-2): SAVISQKPSRDICQRGTSLTIQCQVDSQVTMMFWYRQQPGQSLTLIATANQGSEATYESGFVIDKFPISRPNLTFSTLTVSNMSPEDSSIYLCSFTQNYGYTFGSGTRLTVV.